This T cell receptor (beta chain) came from a study of identifying expanded T cells in peripheral blood. Profiled with immunoSEQ multiplex PCR; TCRdb holds only in-frame clones, not every one. The sample lists roughly 86,000 clones; 70% to 90% were seen once. During the collection period, no donor immune events like infections were recorded. A word on this clone: Antigen specificity is unknown.

Broader study findings: Differentially abundant clones: about 1.2 between replicates, 16.4 at approximately two weeks, 19 at four.

Sequenced: blood. This TCR was sampled from a person aged 18 to 70 in good health.

The CDR3 here is CASSLAFGGWEQYF. In DNA form, the CDR3 reads TGTGCCAGCAGCTTAGCCTTTGGGGGTTGGGAGCAGTACTTC. The rearrangement uses TRBV7-6 and TRBJ2-7; D tentatively reads TRBD1 or TRBD2 (5 bases each). The V end was cut by 0 bases, the J end by 7 bases, with 13 bases between. This CDR3 has 14 residues. Germline CDR1 is SGHVS and CDR2 is FNYEAQ.